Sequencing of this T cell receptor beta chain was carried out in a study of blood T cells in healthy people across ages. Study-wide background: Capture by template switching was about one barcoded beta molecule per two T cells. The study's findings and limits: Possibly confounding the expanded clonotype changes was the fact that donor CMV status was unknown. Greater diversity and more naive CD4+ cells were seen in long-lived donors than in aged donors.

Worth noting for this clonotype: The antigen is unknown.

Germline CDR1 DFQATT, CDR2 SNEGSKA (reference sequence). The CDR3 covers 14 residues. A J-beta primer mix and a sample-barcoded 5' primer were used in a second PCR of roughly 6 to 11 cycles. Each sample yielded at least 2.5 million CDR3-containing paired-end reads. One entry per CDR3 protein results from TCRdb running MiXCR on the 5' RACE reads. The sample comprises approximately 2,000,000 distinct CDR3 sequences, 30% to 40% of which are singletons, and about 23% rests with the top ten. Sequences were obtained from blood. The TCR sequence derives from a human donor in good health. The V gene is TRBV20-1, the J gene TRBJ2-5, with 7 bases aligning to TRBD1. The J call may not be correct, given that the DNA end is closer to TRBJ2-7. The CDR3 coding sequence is TGCAGTGCCGCAGAACAGGGGCCCTGCTACGAGCAGTACTTC. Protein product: CSAAEQGPCYEQYF.